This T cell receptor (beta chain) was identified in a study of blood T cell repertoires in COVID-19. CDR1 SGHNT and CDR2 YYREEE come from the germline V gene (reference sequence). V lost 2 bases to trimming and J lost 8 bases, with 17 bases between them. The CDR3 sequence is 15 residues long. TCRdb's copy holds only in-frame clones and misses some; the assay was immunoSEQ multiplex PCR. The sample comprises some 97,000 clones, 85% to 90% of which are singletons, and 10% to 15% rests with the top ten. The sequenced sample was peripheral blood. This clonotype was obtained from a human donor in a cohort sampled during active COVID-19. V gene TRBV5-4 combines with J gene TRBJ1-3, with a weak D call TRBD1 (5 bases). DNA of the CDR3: TGTGCCAGCAGCTTTTCTTCCAGGGTTGAGGACACCATATATTTT. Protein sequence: CASSFSSRVEDTIYF.